The 18 T cell receptor beta chains below were found in one sample sequenced in a study of blood T cells in healthy people across ages. A second PCR, run for roughly 6 to 11 cycles, used a sample-barcoded 5' primer plus a J-beta primer mix. Using its own MiXCR run on the 5' RACE reads, TCRdb lists one record per CDR3 protein. The sample has over 750,000 distinct CDR3 sequences; 25% are singletons. These records were also assigned to another study, of T cells of mothers and their children.

The sample taken for sequencing was blood. The source is a boy under 18 in good health.

This clonotype was seen only a few times. This chain uses TRBV3-1 with TRBJ2-3; D gene ambiguous. Deletions cut 2 bases from V and 5 bases from J, with 14 bases between. CDR3 length: 15 residues. Germline V gene sequence: CDR1 LGHDT, CDR2 YNNKEL (reference sequence). Here the CDR3 DNA reads TGTGCCAGCAGCCAAAAAAGGGCTTCGGGAGATACGCAGTATTTT. It encodes CASSQKRASGDTQYF.

A few counts support this clonotype. The chain links TRBV20-1 to TRBJ2-5; 10 bases line up with TRBD2. CDR3 size: 13 residues. Germline trimming cut 4 bases from V and 5 bases from J; bases unmatched to any gene: 4. Germline loops: CDR1 DFQATT, CDR2 SNEGSKA (reference sequence). This CDR3 is CSAKLAGFETQYF. The CDR3 coding sequence is TGCAGTGCTAAACTAGCGGGATTCGAGACCCAGTACTTC.

V usage is TRBV7-3 and J usage is TRBJ1-2, with D perhaps matching TRBD1 (5 bases). Trimming removed 8 bases at V and 7 bases at J, with 20 bases between. The CDR3 sequence is 14 residues long. Germline V CDR1 and CDR2: SGHTA, FQGTGA. CDR3 sequence (DNA): TGTGCCAGCGGCCGGGGCGAAGGAGTATCTGGCTACACCTTC. Protein product: CASGRGEGVSGYTF. Looking up the rest from reference TRBV7-3 and TRBJ1-2 gives the full variable domain: GAGVSQTPSNKVTEKGKYVELRCDPISGHTALYWYRQSLGQGPEFLIYFQGTGAADDSGLPNDRFFAVRPEGSVSTLKIQRTERGDSAVYLCASGRGEGVSGYTFGSGTRLTVV.

The genes are TRBV20-1 and TRBJ2-2, with D maybe TRBD2 (5 bases). Trimming cost V 6 bases and J 7 bases, with 12 bases left between them. The CDR3 has 12 amino acids. Germline CDR1 is DFQATT and CDR2 is SNEGSKA (reference sequence). CDR3 coding DNA: TGCAGTGCCTCACGAGAGGGCGGGGAGCTGTTTTTT. It yields the protein CSASREGGELFF.

The chain uses TRBV11-2 and TRBJ2-1; D gene uncertain. The CDR3 covers 13 residues. V was cut by 1 base and J by 10 bases, with 11 bases left in between. The germline CDR1 and CDR2 sequences are SGHAT and FQNNGV. For the CDR3, the DNA is TGTGCCAGCAGCTTAGGGACCGGGTGGGAGCAGTTCTTC. Protein: CASSLGTGWEQFF.

This clonotype was recorded a few times. The chain employs TRBV20-1 and TRBJ2-7; 10 nucleotides agree with TRBD1. There are 13 residues in the CDR3. Per germline, CDR1 DFQATT and CDR2 SNEGSKA (reference sequence). Trimming at V came to 1 base and at J to 4 bases, leaving 1 base not matched to a gene. The CDR3 sequence: CSARGQGAYEQYF. CDR3 coding DNA: TGCAGTGCTAGAGGACAGGGGGCGTACGAGCAGTACTTC.

For the CDR3, the DNA is TGTGCCAGCAGCTTAACCGGGTCCACCTACGAGCAGTACTTC. Translating it yields CASSLTGSTYEQYF. The rearrangement joins TRBV7-3 to TRBJ2-5; D gene uncertain. The J call could be wrong; TRBJ2-7 is a better fit for the DNA end. This CDR3 region has 14 residues. Germline V lookup: CDR1 SGHTA, CDR2 FQGTGA.

The V call is TRBV7-2, the J call TRBJ2-7, with 8 bases that match TRBD1. The CDR3 has 15 residues. Germline lookup yields CDR1 SGHTA and CDR2 FQGNSA. V gave up 5 bases and J gave up 6 bases; unmatched junction bases: 12. The CDR3, as DNA: TGTGCCAGCAGCCGAGGGGCAGGGGGCCTCGGCGAGCAGTACTTC. Protein: CASSRGAGGLGEQYF.

The chain combines TRBV28 with TRBJ2-3; no clear D. Trimming removed 4 bases from V and 3 bases from J, with 17 bases in between. This CDR3 has 16 residues. Germline V lookup: CDR1 MDHEN, CDR2 SYDVKM. CDR3: CASSSPGEMRTDTQYF. The CDR3 DNA reads TGTGCCAGCAGTTCCCCGGGTGAGATGAGAACAGATACGCAGTATTTT.

This chain joins TRBV29-1 and TRBJ2-1; D is ambiguous. V lost 3 bases and J 6 bases, leaving 6 bases between the germline ends. Germline V gene data show CDR1 as SQVTM and CDR2 as ANQGSEA. The CDR3 is 11 residues long. The CDR3 bases are TGCAGCGTTGACAGCCCCAATGAGCAGTTCTTC. Protein sequence: CSVDSPNEQFF.

The chain uses TRBV27 and TRBJ1-6; no reliable D call. Germline-derived CDR1 and CDR2 are MNHEY and SMNVEV (reference sequence). The CDR3 spans 13 residues. Trimming pared 0 bases from V and 7 bases from J, leaving 4 bases between. DNA of the CDR3: TGTGCCAGCAGTTTATCAGGCAATTCACCCCTCCACTTT. It yields the protein CASSLSGNSPLHF.

The chain recombines TRBV6-2 or TRBV6-3 with TRBJ2-1; TRBD1 agrees at 8 bases. CDR3 length: 14 amino acids. Germline values: CDR1 MNHEY, CDR2 SVGEGT. V lost 7 bases, J lost 3 bases, and 5 bases stayed unmatched. This chain's CDR3 is CASKPGQDYNEQFF. The CDR3 DNA is TGTGCCAGCAAACCGGGACAGGACTACAATGAGCAGTTCTTC.

The rearrangement links TRBV20-1 to TRBJ2-3; 12 bases are a match to TRBD2. Looked up from germline, CDR1 is DFQATT and CDR2 is SNEGSKA (reference sequence). Germline trimming cut 5 bases from V and 3 bases from J; bases unmatched to any gene: 15. The CDR3 spans 18 residues. In DNA form, the CDR3 reads TGCAGTGCTCCACTCACCGAGGCTAGCGGGGGGGCAACAGATACGCAGTATTTT. This gives the protein CSAPLTEASGGATDTQYF.

This clonotype was detected only a few times. This chain uses TRBV20-1 with TRBJ2-1; D is perhaps TRBD1 (6 bases). Between the trimmed V and J ends, which lost 5 bases and 3 bases, there was a span of 17 bases. The germline gives CDR1 DFQATT, CDR2 SNEGSKA (reference sequence). CDR3 length: 15 amino acids. The CDR3 protein is CSAGLLGTYYNEQFF. The CDR3 DNA reads as TGCAGTGCTGGTCTTCTTGGGACATACTACAATGAGCAGTTCTTC.

V is TRBV27 and J is TRBJ2-5; the D is unclear. CDR1 and CDR2 (germline): MNHEY, SMNVEV (reference sequence). The CDR3 has 14 residues. Trimming cost V 4 bases and J 5 bases, with 14 bases left between them. The DNA for the CDR3 is TGTGCCAGCAGTTCAAGTGGGTGGTTTGAGACCCAGTACTTC. Translated: CASSSSGWFETQYF.

A few counts support this clonotype. The chain combines TRBV4-2 with TRBJ2-5; weak D call: TRBD2 (5 bases). Germline V gives CDR1 LGHNA, CDR2 YNFKEQ. This CDR3 is built from 16 residues. With 1 base removed from V and 5 bases from J, the gap between germline ends came to 17 bases. CDR3 sequence: CASSQVERSTWETQYF. CDR3 coding DNA: TGTGCCAGCAGCCAAGTAGAGCGGTCGACTTGGGAGACCCAGTACTTC.

The V call is TRBV20-1, the J call TRBJ2-5, with 9 bases lining up with TRBD1. V lost 0 bases, J lost 9 bases, and 11 bases stayed unmatched. The V gene's germline CDR1 is DFQATT and CDR2 SNEGSKA (reference sequence). The CDR3 runs to 15 residues. Here the CDR3 reads CSAREAGTGPRAQYF. CDR3 coding DNA: TGCAGTGCTAGAGAGGCCGGGACAGGGCCCAGGGCCCAGTACTTC.

This clonotype was seen more than once but under ten times. The chain carries TRBV3-1 and TRBJ1-4; D remains ambiguous. Per germline, CDR1 LGHDT and CDR2 YNNKEL (reference sequence). Deletions cut 4 bases from V and 2 bases from J, with 8 bases between. CDR3 length: 14 residues. CDR3 DNA sequence: TGTGCCAGCAGCCGGGGAACCACTAATGAAAAACTGTTTTTT. Protein: CASSRGTTNEKLFF.